This T cell receptor beta chain was identified during a study of spatial heterogeneity in lung cancer (dated by TCRdb to about 2019). For context, the study as a whole: Samples were obtained from around 72 patients with early-stage, untreated non-small cell lung cancer from the lung TRACERx cohort. The study linked features of the TCR repertoire to counts of nonsynonymous mutations, which were determined by whole-exome sequencing of tumor tissue. Follow-up PBMC samples were sequenced whenever available, and the median time to follow-up was 2 to 3 years after resection. More beta-chain than alpha-chain transcripts were consistently detected, likely reflecting higher beta-chain transcript abundance. In the raw uncorrected reads, each unique combination of TCR and UMI appeared on average more than ten times. At surgery, hundreds of tumor regions, fewer than 85 matched nontumor lung samples and fewer than 60 PBMC samples were TCR-sequenced for both alpha and beta chains. TCR alpha and beta repertoires were quantitatively compared across multiple tumor regions, matched nontumor lung and blood in non-small cell lung cancer.

The germline ends are 9 bases apart after V is trimmed by 1 base and J by 2 bases. CDR1 and CDR2 (SGHTA, FQGNSA) derive from the germline V gene. The CDR3 sequence holds 14 residues, the cysteine and phenylalanine included. Only the CDR3 part of the read is kept: 42 bases, read in frame from the first base. What the research found in general, with its limitations: Comparisons of baseline and follow-up blood repertoires included only about 15 patients. Ubiquitous expanded tumor TCRs were found in blood more often at tumor resection than at routine follow-up. Confirming at a functional level the hypothesis that regional TCRs recognize regional mutations was considered to require additional single-cell paired TCR alpha and beta sequencing.

Libraries were made using 5' RACE. Sequencer: NextSeq 500. To allow correction of PCR and sequencing errors, the TCR library protocol tagged every TCR cDNA molecule with a unique molecular identifier. From the authors' description of their analysis: TCR identification, UMI-based error correction and CDR3 extraction were all carried out with Decombinator tools. TCRs above a frequency of 2 per 1,000, corresponding to the top 1% of the tumor frequency distribution, were defined as expanded. Renyi diversity was computed with the R vegan package after each repertoire had been subsampled 100 times to 5,000 TCRs. CDR3 similarity networks were built from amino acid triplet string-kernel similarity, connecting CDR3s with pairwise similarity above 0.82. TCRdb redid the processing of the public reads, applying fastp at Q25 and MiXCR, and retained in-frame beta chains. Entries are consolidated by CDR3 protein sequence, retaining the most common genes and DNA. The V and J calls reflect TCRdb's pipeline rather than the authors' work. The sample profile shows tens of thousands of distinct CDR3 sequences; approximately 19% of them were found once. The ten biggest clones cover around a fifth of the sample.

Per the publication, the time point label means: blood at routine non-recurrence follow-up after resection. Whole RNA extracted from tumor and nontumor lung tissue, or from cryopreserved PBMC samples, was used for TCR sequencing without cell sorting. Only patients for whom sufficient RNA was available from at least two tumor regions were selected for TCR sequencing. This clonotype was seen a handful of times. Its antigen is not yet known. The record has no base qualities; no much larger clone is one base away. The chain links TRBV7-2 with TRBJ2-7; matching of 5 bases hints at TRBD2 as the D gene. Here the sequenced sample was PBMCs, taken at follow-up. This TCR came from a male donor with early-stage non-small cell lung cancer. The CDR3 region: CASSLEAVTYEQYF. The DNA sequence is given as TGTGCCAGCAGCTTAGAAGCGGTTACCTACGAGCAGTACTTC.